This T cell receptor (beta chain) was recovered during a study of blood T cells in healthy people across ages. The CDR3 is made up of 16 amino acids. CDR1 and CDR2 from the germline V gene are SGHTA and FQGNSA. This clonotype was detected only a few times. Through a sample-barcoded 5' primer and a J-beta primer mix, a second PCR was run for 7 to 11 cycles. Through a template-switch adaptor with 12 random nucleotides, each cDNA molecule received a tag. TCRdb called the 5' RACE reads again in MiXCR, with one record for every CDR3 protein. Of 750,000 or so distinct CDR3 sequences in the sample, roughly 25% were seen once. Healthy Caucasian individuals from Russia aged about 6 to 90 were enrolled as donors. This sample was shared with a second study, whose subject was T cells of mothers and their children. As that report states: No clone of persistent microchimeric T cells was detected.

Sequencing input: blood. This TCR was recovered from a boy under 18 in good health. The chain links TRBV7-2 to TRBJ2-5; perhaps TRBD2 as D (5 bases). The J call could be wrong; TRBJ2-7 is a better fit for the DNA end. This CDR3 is CASSLTPDGKVYEQYF. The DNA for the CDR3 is TGTGCCAGCAGCTTAACCCCGGACGGGAAGGTCTACGAGCAGTACTTC.